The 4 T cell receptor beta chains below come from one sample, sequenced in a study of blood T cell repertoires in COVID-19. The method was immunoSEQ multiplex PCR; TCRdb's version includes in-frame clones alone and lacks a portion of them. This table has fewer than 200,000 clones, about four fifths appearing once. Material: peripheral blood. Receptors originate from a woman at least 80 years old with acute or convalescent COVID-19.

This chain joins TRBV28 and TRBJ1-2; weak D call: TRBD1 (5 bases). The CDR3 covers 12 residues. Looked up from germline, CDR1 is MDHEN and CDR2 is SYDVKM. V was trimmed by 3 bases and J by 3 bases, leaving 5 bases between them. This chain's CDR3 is CASSFRDYGYTF. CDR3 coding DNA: TGTGCCAGCAGTTTCAGGGACTATGGCTACACCTTC.

In DNA form, the CDR3 reads TGTGCCAGTAGTGAAGGACTAGCGGGAACAGATACGCAGTATTTT. The encoded protein is CASSEGLAGTDTQYF. The chain has TRBV19 and TRBJ2-3; 12 bases are a match to TRBD2. The germline V gene encodes CDR1 LNHDA and CDR2 SQIVND (reference sequence). This CDR3 has 15 residues. Trimming took 5 bases from V and 3 from J; bases not matched to a gene: 3.

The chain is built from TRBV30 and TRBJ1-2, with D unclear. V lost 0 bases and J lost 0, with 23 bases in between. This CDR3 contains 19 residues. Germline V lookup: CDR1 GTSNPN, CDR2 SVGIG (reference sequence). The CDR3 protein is CAWSVLNMAALPSNYGYTF. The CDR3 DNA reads TGTGCCTGGAGTGTACTCAATATGGCAGCGCTACCGTCTAACTATGGCTACACCTTC.

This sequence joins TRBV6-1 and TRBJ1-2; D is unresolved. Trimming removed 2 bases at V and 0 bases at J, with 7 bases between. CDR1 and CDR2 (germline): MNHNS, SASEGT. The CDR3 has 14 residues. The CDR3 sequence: CASSENTANYGYTF. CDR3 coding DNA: TGTGCCAGCAGTGAAAATACAGCTAACTATGGCTACACCTTC.